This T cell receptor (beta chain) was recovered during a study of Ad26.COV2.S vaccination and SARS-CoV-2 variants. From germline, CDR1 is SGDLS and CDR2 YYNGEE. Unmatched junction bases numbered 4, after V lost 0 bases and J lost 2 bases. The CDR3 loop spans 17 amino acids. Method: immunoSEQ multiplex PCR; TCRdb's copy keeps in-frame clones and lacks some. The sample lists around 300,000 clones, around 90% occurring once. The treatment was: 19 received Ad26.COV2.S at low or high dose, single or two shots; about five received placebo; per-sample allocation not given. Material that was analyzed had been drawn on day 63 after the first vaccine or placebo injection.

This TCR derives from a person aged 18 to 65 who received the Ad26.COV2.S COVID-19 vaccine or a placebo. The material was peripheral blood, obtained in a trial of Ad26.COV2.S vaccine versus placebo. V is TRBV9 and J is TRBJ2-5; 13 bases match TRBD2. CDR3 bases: TGTGCCAGCAGCGTAGCTACGACTAGCGGGGGGCAAGAGACCCAGTACTTC. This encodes CASSVATTSGGQETQYF.